A selection of T cell receptor beta chains follows, all from one sample in a study of T cell responses to AZD1222 COVID-19 vaccine. Method: immunoSEQ multiplex PCR; TCRdb's copy keeps in-frame clones and lacks some. Of over 85,000 clones listed, nearly 90% are singletons. Sequencing was performed on peripheral blood, taken on day 0 of AZD1222 vaccination. All receptors derive from an adult in good health. CDR3s leave out the opening cysteine and the closing phenylalanine or tryptophan.

CDR3aa	v_gene	j_gene
ASSFVDYGYT	TRBV7-9	TRBJ1-2
ASSRGLAGARGTDTQY	TRBV7-8	TRBJ2-3
ASSLERPNEKLF	TRBV5-1	TRBJ1-4
SVNTNYGYT	TRBV29-1	TRBJ1-2
ASRLALDTEAF	TRBV10-2	TRBJ1-1
ASSPPGQVTDTQY	TRBV6-2/TRBV6-3	TRBJ2-3
AISEAGGDQPQH	TRBV10-3	TRBJ1-5
ATSGLTSYNEQF	TRBV15	TRBJ2-1
ASSLSGAGNQPQH	TRBV7-6	TRBJ1-5
ASSQGNQGIQPQH	TRBV4-2	TRBJ1-5
ASSPQQGGGDTQY	TRBV9	TRBJ2-3
ASSLEDRVNYGYT	TRBV11-2	TRBJ1-2
ASSSLTLGGTEAF	TRBV27	TRBJ1-1
ATSRKGSEAF	TRBV15	TRBJ1-1
ASSLGGTGNTIY	TRBV7-9	TRBJ1-3
ASSLSGAQSEQY	TRBV27	TRBJ2-7
AISTGVDQPQH	TRBV10-3	TRBJ1-5
ASSVDRGSNTGELF	TRBV9	TRBJ2-2
ASSVPGGVSTDTQY	TRBV9	TRBJ2-3
ASSSPGETYSNQPQH	TRBV7-8	TRBJ1-5
ASSPLASYEQY	TRBV12-3/TRBV12-4	TRBJ2-7
ASRTPGGRRNEQF	TRBV28	TRBJ2-1
ASSLDNRDIEN	TRBV11-2	TRBJ1-3
ASSSRWEQY	TRBV12-3/TRBV12-4	TRBJ2-7
ATTEDGTGLNGYT	TRBV15	TRBJ1-2
ASSPRQGGNTIY	TRBV28	TRBJ1-3
ASSGRGSFPNYGYT	TRBV7-2	TRBJ1-2
ASSVVGSYNSPLH	TRBV9	TRBJ1-6
ASRKDRWWNEQF	TRBV27	TRBJ2-1
ASSERNGRSRETQY	TRBV2	TRBJ2-5
ASSLDLGNQPQH	TRBV11-2	TRBJ1-5
ASSQTAGGPSTDTQY	TRBV3-1/TRBV3-2	TRBJ2-3
ASSWGQESGYT	TRBV7-3	TRBJ1-2
ASSRGTSGTDTQY	TRBV5-1	TRBJ2-3
ASSDGRFRYEQY	TRBV2	TRBJ2-7
ASGLVLGMDEQY	TRBV12-5	TRBJ2-7
ASSYPGQGGGETQY	TRBV6-6	TRBJ2-5
ASSLKSTGELF	TRBV12-3/TRBV12-4	TRBJ2-2
ATSREQTGSNTEAF	TRBV15	TRBJ1-1
ASSLNLRTDTQY	TRBV7-2	TRBJ2-3